This T cell receptor (beta chain) was captured by sequencing in a study of blood T cell repertoires in COVID-19. As handled by the study authors: Nucleated cell counts were estimated from reference gene primer amplification. The repertoire was sequenced with immunoSEQ multiplex PCR; TCRdb's copy has only in-frame clones and lacks some. V, J and clone size are taken as reported in that table, and D and trimming were inferred from the DNA itself. The sample lists about 190,000 clones, approximately 79% occurring once. This CDR3 is built from 14 residues. Trimming removed 3 bases from V and 4 bases from J, with 13 bases in between. In germline, CDR1 is LGHDT, CDR2 YNNKEL (reference sequence).

The specimen was peripheral blood. The V and J genes are TRBV3-1 (or the pseudogene TRBV3-2) and TRBJ2-7; TRBD2 is a possible D gene (5 bases). The clonotype comes from a man aged 25 to 40 with active or convalescent COVID-19. The CDR3 DNA reads TGTGCCAGCAGCCAGTTCAGCGGCCCTTACGAGCAGTACTTC. Amino acid sequence: CASSQFSGPYEQYF.